This T cell receptor beta chain appears in the sequencing data of a study of yellow fever vaccine responses in identical twins. Findings and caveats of the study: Twins' vaccine T cell responses were reported to seem partly convergent and partly personalized.

Each CDR3 protein gets one entry after TCRdb re-called the RT-PCR reads with MiXCR. Counted here are under 9,000 distinct CDR3 sequences, approximately 80% occurring once; the ten biggest clones make up roughly 2%. Trimming pared 3 bases from V and 5 bases from J, leaving 10 bases between. The CDR3 is made up of 13 amino acids. Germline CDR1 reads KGHSH; CDR2 reads LQKENI. Of note for this clonotype: No antigen is known for it.

Source: T cells from blood (PBMCs), unsorted or a sorted subset (not recorded which), taken before or after yellow fever vaccination (not recorded which). This TCR was recovered from a woman aged 18-35 years who received the yellow fever vaccine. This sequence joins TRBV18 and TRBJ2-5, with no clear D. CDR3 region: CASSPVSRETQYF. CDR3 bases: TGTGCCAGCTCACCCGTCTCTCGGGAGACCCAGTACTTC. The full variable domain, with the rest looked up from reference TRBV18 and TRBJ2-5, is NAGVMQNPRHLVRRRGQEARLRCSPMKGHSHVYWYRQLPEEGLKFMVYLQKENIIDESGMPKERFSAEFPKEGPSILRIQQVVRGDSAAYFCASSPVSRETQYFGPGTRLLVL.